One and the same sample provided the 32 T cell receptor beta chains below, sequenced in a study of blood T cell repertoires in COVID-19. Produced via immunoSEQ multiplex PCR; TCRdb's table is partial and in-frame only. The sample carries 250,000 or so clones, almost 85% recorded once. What was sequenced was peripheral blood. These receptors were collected from a woman of 80 years or more with acute or convalescent COVID-19.

The V and J genes are TRBV5-4 and TRBJ1-2; D may be TRBD1 (6 bases). This CDR3 comprises 13 residues. Germline CDR1 reads SGHNT; CDR2 reads YYREEE (reference sequence). Trimming pared 1 base from V and 8 bases from J, leaving 12 bases between. The CDR3: CASSLRQGIGYTF. CDR3 bases: TGTGCCAGCAGCTTGCGGCAGGGGATCGGCTACACCTTC.

This chain uses TRBV11-2 with TRBJ1-2; D might be TRBD1 (6 bases). Germline CDR1 is SGHAT and CDR2 is FQNNGV. Deletions cut 5 bases from V and 5 bases from J, with 12 bases between. The CDR3 runs 13 residues. The CDR3 is CASSPDSMYGYTF. The CDR3 nucleotides read TGTGCCAGCAGCCCGGACAGTATGTATGGCTACACCTTC.

On this clone itself: The sample holds other DNA sequences that translate to the same CDR3. The V and J genes are TRBV6-2 or TRBV6-3 and TRBJ1-5; 8 bases align to TRBD1. The germline V gene has CDR1 MNHEY and CDR2 SVGEGT. V shed 5 bases, J shed 3 bases, and the junction held 3 bases outside the gene matches. The CDR3 is 14 amino acids. The DNA of the CDR3 is TGTGCCAGCAGTAAGGACAGGGTCAATCAGCCCCAGCATTTT. This translates into CASSKDRVNQPQHF.

The genes are TRBV7-9 and TRBJ1-5, with D tentatively TRBD1 (6 bases). The V gene's germline CDR1 is SEHNR and CDR2 FQNEAQ (reference sequence). V gave up 4 bases and J gave up 3 bases, with 10 bases separating them. This CDR3 contains 14 residues. The CDR3, as DNA: TGTGCCAGCAGCTCGACAGGAAACAATCAGCCCCAGCATTTT. Translated, it gives CASSSTGNNQPQHF.

The chain employs TRBV11-2 and TRBJ1-1; D remains ambiguous. In germline, CDR1 is SGHAT, CDR2 FQNNGV. Trimming left V 5 bases short and J 0 bases short, with 16 bases between. The length of the CDR3 is 16 residues. CDR3: CASSAEWEGMNTEAFF. In DNA form, the CDR3 reads TGTGCCAGCAGCGCCGAGTGGGAGGGTATGAACACTGAAGCTTTCTTT. Full variable domain (rest looked up from reference TRBV11-2 and TRBJ1-1): EAGVAQSPRYKIIEKRQSVAFWCNPISGHATLYWYQQILGQGPKLLIQFQNNGVVDDSQLPKDRFSAERLKGVDSTLKIQPAKLEDSAVYLCASSAEWEGMNTEAFFGQGTRLTVV.

The genes are TRBV6-5 and TRBJ2-7; 9 bases fit TRBD2. Per germline, CDR1 MNHEY and CDR2 SVGAGI. This CDR3 comprises 13 residues. The junction had 5 bases not matched to a gene; V was cut back by 8 bases and J by 3 bases. CDR3 bases: TGTGCCAGCCGTACTAGCGGGCTCTACGAGCAGTACTTC. Translated: CASRTSGLYEQYF.

This clone was seen a single time. This chain links TRBV24-1 with TRBJ2-3; TRBD1 matches at 7 bases. Trimming at V came to 6 bases and at J to 4 bases, leaving 3 bases not matched to a gene. This CDR3 has 13 residues. Per the germline V gene, CDR1 is KGHDR and CDR2 is SFDVKD. The CDR3 reads CATSSQGADTQYF. The CDR3 bases are TGTGCCACCAGTTCGCAGGGGGCAGATACGCAGTATTTT.

The chain recombines TRBV7-9 with TRBJ2-7, with 7 bases that match TRBD2. The CDR3 extends over 16 amino acids. J gave up 3 bases and V 5 bases, and 13 bases lay outside the gene matches. Germline V lookup: CDR1 SEHNR, CDR2 FQNEAQ (reference sequence). CDR3 coding DNA: TGTGCCAGCAGCCCCCTCACGGCGGGAGCGATCTACGAGCAGTACTTC. This encodes CASSPLTAGAIYEQYF.

The chain links TRBV6-2 or TRBV6-3 to TRBJ1-1, with 11 bases aligning to TRBD1. This CDR3 region has 19 residues. The V segment lost 2 bases and the J segment 4 bases; nucleotides outside the gene matches: 15. CDR1 is MNHEY and CDR2 is SVGEGT in the germline V gene. This CDR3 is CASSYTRVRSGTGGTEAFF. DNA for the CDR3: TGTGCCAGCAGTTACACTCGCGTTCGGTCCGGGACAGGGGGCACTGAAGCTTTCTTT.

The CDR3 DNA sequence: TGTGCCAGCAGCTTCGGGGCCTATAATTCACCCCTCCACTTT. Its protein product is CASSFGAYNSPLHF. The chain has TRBV7-9 and TRBJ1-6; D unresolved. V was shortened by 3 bases and J by 2 bases, with 5 bases between the two germline ends. Germline values: CDR1 SEHNR, CDR2 FQNEAQ (reference sequence). This CDR3 has 14 residues.

The chain recombines TRBV9 with TRBJ1-6; D unclear. Germline lookup yields CDR1 SGDLS and CDR2 YYNGEE. The CDR3 sequence is 14 residues long. V lost 3 bases and J lost 11, with 15 bases in between. Here the CDR3 reads CASSGTGSVPPLHF. The DNA of the CDR3 is TGTGCCAGCAGCGGGACCGGTAGCGTGCCACCCCTCCACTTT.

This rearrangement joins TRBV11-2 to TRBJ2-2; 10 bases are shared with TRBD2. The V and J ends lost 2 bases and 2 bases, in that order; junction bases with no gene match: 8. Germline assignment: CDR1 SGHAT and CDR2 FQNNGV. This CDR3 contains 18 residues. The CDR3 coding sequence is TGTGCCAGCAGCTTATATCTTAGCGGGGGGACTAACACCGGGGAGCTGTTTTTT. Amino acid sequence: CASSLYLSGGTNTGELFF.

The V call is TRBV28, the J call TRBJ2-5; D might be TRBD1 (6 bases). Trimming cost V 7 bases and J 2 bases, with 14 bases left between them. Germline V lookup: CDR1 MDHEN, CDR2 SYDVKM. CDR3 length: 14 residues. The DNA of the CDR3 is TGTGCCAGCATCCTACCTGGACAGCAAGAGACCCAGTACTTC. It translates to CASILPGQQETQYF. The whole variable domain, remainder taken from reference TRBV28 and TRBJ2-5, is DVKVTQSSRYLVKRTGEKVFLECVQDMDHENMFWYRQDPGLGLRLIYFSYDVKMKEKGDIPEGYSVSREKKERFSLILESASTNQTSMYLCASILPGQQETQYFGPGTRLLVL.

The chain employs TRBV9 and TRBJ2-5; 11 bases align to TRBD1. With 3 bases clipped from V and 5 bases from J, the junction kept 3 bases outside the gene matches. The germline V gene has CDR1 SGDLS and CDR2 YYNGEE. The CDR3 has 14 residues. The CDR3 spells CASSARDRGETQYF. CDR3 nucleotide sequence: TGTGCCAGCAGCGCAAGGGACAGGGGGGAGACCCAGTACTTC. The whole variable domain, filled in from reference TRBV9 and TRBJ2-5, reads DSGVTQTPKHLITATGQRVTLRCSPRSGDLSVYWYQQSLDQGLQFLIQYYNGEERAKGNILERFSAQQFPDLHSELNLSSLELGDSALYFCASSARDRGETQYFGPGTRLLVL.

J is TRBJ2-3 and V is TRBV6-5; possibly TRBD1 for D (5 bases). The ends were cut back, 0 bases at V and 0 bases at J, with 10 bases in the middle. Germline V gives CDR1 MNHEY, CDR2 SVGAGI. CDR3 length: 16 residues. CDR3 coding DNA: TGTGCCAGCAGTTACTCGGGGCTACCAAGCACAGATACGCAGTATTTT. It codes for CASSYSGLPSTDTQYF.

The rearrangement joins TRBV6-2 or TRBV6-3 to TRBJ2-7; the D gene is possibly TRBD1 (5 bases). The CDR3 length is 17 residues. V was clipped by 5 bases and J by 0 bases, with 20 bases between them. Looked up from germline, CDR1 is MNHEY and CDR2 is SVGEGT. For the CDR3, the DNA is TGTGCCAGCAGTCAACTATGGCGACAGAGATTCTCCTACGAGCAGTACTTC. This encodes CASSQLWRQRFSYEQYF.

This clone was seen a handful of times. The rearrangement links TRBV19 to TRBJ1-6, with TRBD1 identical over 8 bases. The CDR3 extends over 16 amino acids. Germline V gene data show CDR1 as LNHDA and CDR2 as SQIVND (reference sequence). The J segment lost 6 bases and the V segment lost 7 bases, leaving 11 bases of the junction unmatched. The CDR3 is CASKRQGMLGNSPLHF. The CDR3 bases are TGTGCCAGTAAGAGACAGGGGATGCTTGGTAATTCACCCCTCCACTTT.

This clone appeared a single time. The chain has TRBV2 and TRBJ2-2; tentative D call: TRBD2 (6 bases). The germline CDR1 and CDR2 sequences are SNHLY and FYNNEI. The CDR3 totals 15 residues. V was trimmed by 6 bases and J by 6 bases, leaving 17 bases between them. The CDR3 nucleotides are TGTGCCAGCAGAGTCAGTGCGGGGAGCCCCGGGGAGCTGTTTTTT. Encoded protein: CASRVSAGSPGELFF.

This chain joins TRBV15 and TRBJ1-4; a weak D match, TRBD1 (5 bases). The CDR3 is 18 residues long. With 2 bases removed from V and 0 bases from J, the gap between germline ends came to 16 bases. The germline V gene has CDR1 LNHNV and CDR2 YYDKDF (reference sequence). The CDR3 region is CATSRNRNYLATNEKLFF. The CDR3 region has the DNA TGTGCCACCAGCAGAAACAGGAATTATCTTGCAACTAATGAAAAACTGTTTTTT.

This chain uses TRBV9 with TRBJ1-4; D call uncertain. CDR3 length: 17 amino acids. Trimming removed 4 bases at V and 0 bases at J, with 16 bases between. CDR1 SGDLS and CDR2 YYNGEE come from the germline V gene. CDR3 amino acids: CASSRRQLLATNEKLFF. CDR3 sequence (DNA): TGTGCCAGCAGCAGAAGACAATTACTTGCAACTAATGAAAAACTGTTTTTT.

Concerning this clone: Other DNA variants within this sample encode the same CDR3. This chain connects TRBV11-2 to TRBJ2-2; 7 nucleotides align to TRBD1. Germline V CDR1 and CDR2: SGHAT, FQNNGV. This CDR3 contains 15 residues. J was trimmed by 5 bases and V by 5 bases; bases with no gene match: 8. The CDR3 DNA reads TGTGCCAGCAGCGACGTAGGGGGCAGTACCGGGGAGCTGTTTTTT. This codes for CASSDVGGSTGELFF.

The chain carries TRBV7-8 and TRBJ1-5, with D maybe TRBD1 (5 bases). Trimming pared 1 base from V and 1 base from J, leaving 11 bases between. Germline CDR1 and CDR2: SGHVS and FQNEAQ. The CDR3 totals 16 residues. The CDR3 region has the DNA TGTGCCAGCAGCTTAGAGGGCAGGGCGAGCAATCAGCCCCAGCATTTT. Amino acids: CASSLEGRASNQPQHF.

This clone was observed a handful of times. The J gene is TRBJ1-4, the V gene TRBV20-1, with D perhaps TRBD1 (6 bases). The CDR3 totals 11 residues. V gave up 3 bases and J gave up 10 bases, with 9 bases separating them. From germline, CDR1 is DFQATT and CDR2 SNEGSKA (reference sequence). CDR3 sequence: CSARGGGKLFF. CDR3 coding DNA: TGCAGTGCTAGGGGAGGGGGAAAACTGTTTTTT.

V usage is TRBV19 and J usage is TRBJ1-2; tentative D call: TRBD1 (6 bases). V lost 7 bases and J 2 bases, leaving 17 bases between the germline ends. CDR1 and CDR2 from the germline V gene are LNHDA and SQIVND (reference sequence). The CDR3 runs 15 residues. CDR3 sequence: CASISDSTINYGYTF. CDR3 nucleotide sequence: TGTGCCAGTATCTCGGACAGTACAATAAACTATGGCTACACCTTC.

V and J are TRBV29-1 and TRBJ2-7, with D possibly matching TRBD2 (6 bases). The CDR3 is made up of 12 amino acids. Between the trimmed V and J ends, which lost 4 bases and 4 bases, there was a span of 11 bases. Germline V gene data show CDR1 as SQVTM and CDR2 as ANQGSEA. CDR3 protein: CSVGGALYEQYF. CDR3 DNA: TGCAGCGTTGGCGGGGCTTTGTACGAGCAGTACTTC.

This clone was seen a single time. CDR3 DNA: TGTGCCAGCAGCGTAGGAATGGGGGCCGGCTACGAGCAGTACTTC. It encodes CASSVGMGAGYEQYF. This sequence joins TRBV9 and TRBJ2-7; D possibly corresponds to TRBD1 (6 bases). The germline V gene encodes CDR1 SGDLS and CDR2 YYNGEE. The CDR3 runs 15 residues. The ends were cut back, 0 bases at V and 3 bases at J, with 13 bases in the middle. The full variable domain, with the rest looked up from reference TRBV9 and TRBJ2-7, is DSGVTQTPKHLITATGQRVTLRCSPRSGDLSVYWYQQSLDQGLQFLIQYYNGEERAKGNILERFSAQQFPDLHSELNLSSLELGDSALYFCASSVGMGAGYEQYFGPGTRLTVT.

This chain uses TRBV7-3 with TRBJ2-5; 10 bases line up with TRBD2. With V trimmed by 5 bases and J by 2 bases, 8 bases remained unmatched. The germline V gene has CDR1 SGHTA and CDR2 FQGTGA. The CDR3 contains 16 residues. The CDR3 is CASSLSSGRGQETQYF. The CDR3 DNA reads TGTGCCAGCAGCCTGTCTAGCGGGAGAGGTCAAGAGACCCAGTACTTC.

The CDR3 region has the DNA TGTGCCAGCAGCCAGTCCGGGACAGGGGGTAGCGGGGAGCTGTTTTTT. It codes for CASSQSGTGGSGELFF. This chain uses TRBV7-3 with TRBJ2-2; 11 nucleotides align to TRBD1. CDR1 SGHTA and CDR2 FQGTGA come from the germline V gene. Trimming cost V 5 bases and J 7 bases; bases outside gene matches: 9. The CDR3 has 16 amino acids.

The V and J genes are TRBV19 and TRBJ1-2; D is possibly TRBD1 (6 bases). The CDR3 loop spans 12 amino acids. The V gene lost 6 bases and the J gene lost 5 bases, with 10 bases spanning the gap. The germline CDR1 and CDR2 sequences are LNHDA and SQIVND (reference sequence). CDR3 sequence reads: CASRVGQYGYTF. The CDR3 DNA reads TGTGCCAGTAGGGTCGGACAGTATGGCTACACCTTC.

The chain links TRBV28 to TRBJ1-2; D is ambiguous. The germline V and J ends were trimmed by 6 bases and 7 bases, with 12 bases remaining between them. This CDR3 has 12 amino acids. From germline, CDR1 is MDHEN and CDR2 SYDVKM. CDR3 region: CASRTRIAGYTF. The CDR3 DNA reads TGTGCCAGCAGGACACGTATCGCTGGCTACACCTTC.

The table lists this clone with a few counts. The chain has TRBV6-5 and TRBJ2-7; TRBD2 matches 13 bases. The CDR3 loop spans 15 amino acids. Losses at the gene ends were 6 bases for V and 0 bases for J; bases not matched to a gene: 2. Germline-derived CDR1 and CDR2 are MNHEY and SVGAGI. The CDR3 here is CASRGTSGDSYEQYF. CDR3 nucleotides: TGTGCCAGCAGAGGGACTAGCGGGGACTCCTACGAGCAGTACTTC.

CDR3 nucleotide sequence: TGTGCCAGCAGCTCACCATACCGGGACAAAGACTATGGCTACACCTTC. Its translation: CASSSPYRDKDYGYTF. This chain links TRBV5-4 with TRBJ1-2; maybe TRBD1 (6 bases). V was clipped by 3 bases and J by 3 bases, with 18 bases between them. The CDR3 covers 16 residues. Germline CDR1 and CDR2: SGHNT and YYREEE (reference sequence).